The 17 T cell receptor beta chains given below trace back to one sample, sequenced in a study of cytomegalovirus exposure and HLA in healthy donors. This table comes from immunoSEQ multiplex PCR, and its TCRdb copy is limited to in-frame clones, with some not included. This sample carries about 260,000 clones, around 90% of them seen once, and the ten largest clones take 3% to 3.5%. Sequenced sample: PBMCs. The receptors derive from a young woman in good health and CMV-seronegative.

The chain employs TRBV13 and TRBJ2-1, with TRBD1 matching 7 bases. Germline CDR1 and CDR2: PRHDT and FYEKMQ (reference sequence). Trimming at V came to 7 bases and at J to 0 bases, leaving 6 bases not matched to a gene. This CDR3 spans 15 amino acids. CDR3 bases: TGTGCCAGCACCAAGGGACAGAGCTCCTACAATGAGCAGTTCTTC. This translates into CASTKGQSSYNEQFF.

V usage is TRBV18 and J usage is TRBJ2-1, with 8 bases that match TRBD1. The CDR3 contains 17 residues. CDR1 and CDR2 from the germline V gene are KGHSH and LQKENI. Trimming cost V 6 bases and J 0 bases; bases outside gene matches: 10. The CDR3 DNA reads TGTGCCAGCTCCGGACAGGGAACGATGAGCTCCTACAATGAGCAGTTCTTC. It specifies CASSGQGTMSSYNEQFF. The full variable domain, rest sourced from reference TRBV18 and TRBJ2-1, is NAGVMQNPRHLVRRRGQEARLRCSPMKGHSHVYWYRQLPEEGLKFMVYLQKENIIDESGMPKERFSAEFPKEGPSILRIQQVVRGDSAAYFCASSGQGTMSSYNEQFFGPGTRLTVL.

The chain has TRBV4-3 and TRBJ1-2; D is unresolved. Germline lookup yields CDR1 LGHNA and CDR2 YSLEER. V was clipped by 0 bases and J by 8 bases, with 13 bases between them. This CDR3 has 14 amino acids. The CDR3, as DNA: TGCGCCAGCAGCCAAGAGAGCGGCTGGTTAGGCTACACCTTC. This codes for CASSQESGWLGYTF.

V and J are TRBV15 and TRBJ1-1; D gene uncertain. V was trimmed by 5 bases and J by 1 base, leaving 17 bases between them. The CDR3 totals 16 residues. CDR1 is LNHNV, CDR2 YYDKDF, per germline (reference sequence). CDR3 sequence: CATSGLLQLQNTEAFF. CDR3 sequence (DNA): TGTGCCACCAGCGGATTATTACAGCTCCAGAACACTGAAGCTTTCTTT.

The gene calls are TRBV28 and TRBJ2-3; D gene uncertain. This CDR3 is built from 15 residues. The V gene's germline CDR1 is MDHEN and CDR2 SYDVKM. The V end was cut by 6 bases, the J end by 1 base, with 14 bases between. Here the CDR3 DNA reads TGTGCCAGCAGCCAACAAAGCCCTGGCACAGATACGCAGTATTTT. Its protein product is CASSQQSPGTDTQYF.

This chain connects TRBV27 to TRBJ1-1; D remains ambiguous. The germline V gene has CDR1 MNHEY and CDR2 SMNVEV (reference sequence). CDR3 length equals 13 residues. Trimming left V 6 bases short and J 11 bases short, with 19 bases between. The CDR3 DNA reads TGTGCCAGCAGAGGAAGTTTACTAATGGAGGCTTTCTTT. Amino acid sequence: CASRGSLLMEAFF.

The chain employs TRBV19 and TRBJ1-2, with a tentative D call TRBD1 (6 bases). Looked up from germline, CDR1 is LNHDA and CDR2 is SQIVND (reference sequence). V was pared by 7 bases and J by 5 bases, with 14 bases between. This CDR3 has 13 residues. The CDR3, as DNA: TGTGCCAGTACCGTGGACAGTTATTATGGCTACACCTTC. It specifies CASTVDSYYGYTF.

The genes are TRBV4-3 and TRBJ2-7; 7 positions match TRBD1. CDR3 length: 18 amino acids. The V and J ends lost 0 bases and 4 bases, in that order; junction bases with no gene match: 15. Looked up from germline, CDR1 is LGHNA and CDR2 is YSLEER. Written as DNA, the CDR3 is TGCGCCAGCAGCCAAGATATTTCGGCGCGACAGGGCCTATACGAGCAGTACTTC. Protein product: CASSQDISARQGLYEQYF.

The chain recombines TRBV4-3 with TRBJ2-7, with TRBD2 identical over 11 bases. CDR1 is LGHNA, CDR2 YSLEER, per germline. V gave up 3 bases and J gave up 3 bases; unmatched junction bases: 7. The CDR3 loop spans 16 amino acids. The CDR3 is CASSQGLGLAGYEQYF. For the CDR3, the DNA is TGCGCCAGCAGCCAGGGCTTAGGACTAGCGGGCTACGAGCAGTACTTC.

The chain links TRBV9 to TRBJ2-5, with 8 bases that match TRBD2. CDR1 is SGDLS and CDR2 is YYNGEE in the germline V gene. The length of the CDR3 is 16 residues. V gave up 0 bases and J gave up 5 bases; unmatched junction bases: 9. The CDR3 bases are TGTGCCAGCAGCGTAGGGCAAGCGGGAGTAATGGAGACCCAGTACTTC. It translates to CASSVGQAGVMETQYF.

V usage is TRBV9 and J usage is TRBJ1-3; D call uncertain. V was pared by 0 bases and J by 3 bases, with 13 bases between. The CDR3 consists of 16 residues. The germline gives CDR1 SGDLS, CDR2 YYNGEE. CDR3 sequence reads: CASSVDPGLFGNTIYF. CDR3 DNA: TGTGCCAGCAGCGTAGATCCAGGCCTTTTTGGAAACACCATATATTTT.

The chain uses TRBV9 and TRBJ2-2; unclear D gene. The germline CDR1 and CDR2 sequences are SGDLS and YYNGEE. V lost 0 bases to trimming and J lost 5 bases, with 11 bases between them. The CDR3 covers 15 residues. The CDR3 is CASSVATRATGELFF. DNA of the CDR3: TGTGCCAGCAGCGTAGCTACTCGGGCGACCGGGGAGCTGTTTTTT. The entire variable domain, with the rest obtained from reference TRBV9 and TRBJ2-2, is as follows: DSGVTQTPKHLITATGQRVTLRCSPRSGDLSVYWYQQSLDQGLQFLIQYYNGEERAKGNILERFSAQQFPDLHSELNLSSLELGDSALYFCASSVATRATGELFFGEGSRLTVL.

This chain uses TRBV19 with TRBJ2-1; D gene ambiguous. V was cut by 2 bases and J by 0 bases, with 8 bases left in between. Germline V gives CDR1 LNHDA, CDR2 SQIVND (reference sequence). CDR3 size: 15 residues. CDR3 region: CASSILPSSYNEQFF. Here the CDR3 DNA reads TGTGCCAGTAGTATACTTCCCAGCTCCTACAATGAGCAGTTCTTC.

The chain couples TRBV27 to TRBJ2-7; D call uncertain. The CDR3 contains 16 residues. The V end was cut by 5 bases, the J end by 4 bases, with 21 bases between. From germline, CDR1 is MNHEY and CDR2 SMNVEV (reference sequence). The CDR3 loop reads CASSPKDGPTFYEQYF. In nucleotides, the CDR3 is TGTGCCAGCAGTCCAAAGGACGGGCCGACCTTTTACGAGCAGTACTTC.

The chain links TRBV5-8 to TRBJ2-7, with 9 bases that match TRBD1. Germline V gene lookup returns CDR1 SGHTS and CDR2 YDEGEE. The junction had 5 bases not matched to a gene; V was cut back by 2 bases and J by 5 bases. The CDR3 runs 14 residues. The CDR3 here is CASSFGTGIDEQYF. The CDR3 nucleotides read TGTGCCAGCAGCTTCGGGACAGGGATCGACGAGCAGTACTTC. Looking up the rest from reference TRBV5-8 and TRBJ2-7 gives the full variable domain: EAGVTQSPTHLIKTRGQQATLRCSPISGHTSVYWYQQALGLGLQFLLWYDEGEERNRGNFPPRFSGRQFPNYSSELNVNALELEDSALYLCASSFGTGIDEQYFGPGTRLTVT.

This chain joins TRBV5-1 and TRBJ2-2; no firm D call. In germline, CDR1 is SGHRS, CDR2 YFSETQ. CDR3 length: 14 residues. V gave up 5 bases and J gave up 0 bases, with 8 bases separating them. CDR3 sequence: CASRDVTNTGELFF. The CDR3 DNA reads as TGCGCCAGCAGGGATGTCACGAACACCGGGGAGCTGTTTTTT.

This clone was recorded only once. The chain links TRBV28 to TRBJ2-1; no firm D call. This CDR3 is built from 12 residues. V was shortened by 1 base and J by 10 bases, with 8 bases between the two germline ends. Germline lookup yields CDR1 MDHEN and CDR2 SYDVKM. CDR3 nucleotide sequence: TGTGCCAGCAGTTTATTACTTGCCGAGCAGTTCTTC. Its protein product is CASSLLLAEQFF.